These 29 T cell receptor beta chains were all obtained from the same sample, sequenced in a study of regulatory T cells in long-lasting Graves disease. Time point reported: persistent/refractory GD, antithyroid drugs over 5 years with positive TRAb. Extracted PBMC RNA gave rise to the TCR library. With iRepertoire HTBI primers and Arm-PCR of CDR3 regions, TCR beta libraries were built. TCRdb called the multiplex PCR reads again in MiXCR, with one record for every CDR3 protein. Among over 350,000 distinct CDR3 sequences listed, less than 25% were seen once. The sequences come from peripheral blood mononuclear cells (PBMCs), collected when the disease was refractory, from a patient treated with antithyroid drugs. The receptors here all came from a female donor with Graves disease.

Ten or more counts support this clonotype. This chain connects TRBV12-3 or TRBV12-4 to TRBJ2-2; no clear D. This CDR3 has 14 amino acids. The V end was cut by 2 bases, the J end by 0 bases, with 4 bases between. The CDR3 sequence is CASSLSTNTGELFF. CDR3 DNA: TGTGCCAGCAGTTTATCGACGAACACCGGGGAGCTGTTTTTT.

This clonotype turned up a few times. V gene TRBV27 combines with J gene TRBJ1-6; D unresolved. V was trimmed by 0 bases and J by 13 bases, leaving 10 bases between them. Germline V lookup: CDR1 MNHEY, CDR2 SMNVEV (reference sequence). The CDR3 length is 13 residues. The CDR3 protein is CASSLSIRAPLHF. In DNA form, the CDR3 reads TGTGCCAGCAGTTTATCGATCCGCGCCCCCCTCCACTTT.

This clonotype was observed at least ten times. The chain joins TRBV12-3 or TRBV12-4 to TRBJ2-7; 16 positions agree with TRBD2. V trimming: 5 bases; J trimming: 0 bases; junction bases outside the gene matches: 7. This CDR3 region has 18 residues. The CDR3 region has the DNA TGTGCCAGCAGTCTGGGACTAGCGGGAGGGGGGATCTCCTACGAGCAGTACTTC. The encoded protein is CASSLGLAGGGISYEQYF.

This clonotype came up many times. The chain employs TRBV6-1 and TRBJ2-7; a weak D match, TRBD1 (5 bases). CDR1 is MNHNS, CDR2 SASEGT, per germline. This CDR3 comprises 13 residues. V shed 6 bases and J shed 0 bases, with 9 bases lying between them. The CDR3 DNA reads TGTGCCAGCAGCTGGACATCCTCCTACGAGCAGTACTTC. Its protein product is CASSWTSSYEQYF.

This clonotype was seen many times. V usage is TRBV20-1 and J usage is TRBJ2-5, with 7 positions matching TRBD2. The V and J ends lost 1 base and 7 bases, in that order; junction bases with no gene match: 6. This CDR3 is 13 amino acids long. Per the germline V gene, CDR1 is DFQATT and CDR2 is SNEGSKA (reference sequence). The CDR3 protein is CSARVSSGGTQYF. The CDR3 DNA reads TGCAGTGCTAGAGTATCTAGCGGTGGGACCCAGTACTTC.

This clonotype occurred a few times. This chain connects TRBV7-9 to TRBJ1-2, with D tentatively TRBD1 (5 bases). V dropped 3 bases and J dropped 7 bases, with 9 bases sitting between them. The germline CDR1 and CDR2 sequences are SEHNR and FQNEAQ (reference sequence). The CDR3 is 12 amino acids. Written as DNA, the CDR3 is TGTGCCAGCAGCTTGCCCCAGGGTGGCTACACCTTC. This codes for CASSLPQGGYTF. Based on the CDR3 plus reference TRBV7-9 and TRBJ1-2, the full variable domain is DTGVSQNPRHKITKRGQNVTFRCDPISEHNRLYWYRQTLGQGPEFLTYFQNEAQLEKSRLLSDRFSAERPKGSFSTLEIQRTEQGDSAMYLCASSLPQGGYTFGSGTRLTVV.

The chain combines TRBV7-2 with TRBJ1-3, with unresolved D. The V gene lost 1 base and the J gene lost 2 bases, with 6 bases spanning the gap. The CDR3 consists of 14 residues. Per the germline V gene, CDR1 is SGHTA and CDR2 is FQGNSA. The CDR3 here is CASSLVAPGNTIYF. The CDR3 DNA is TGTGCCAGCAGCTTAGTAGCCCCTGGAAACACCATATATTTT.

Comments on this clonotype: A much larger clone differs from this one at a single base, so this may be a read error. V is TRBV11-2 and J is TRBJ2-7, with D possibly matching TRBD1 (5 bases). The germline gives CDR1 SGHAT, CDR2 FQNNGV. The CDR3 loop spans 17 amino acids. The CDR3 DNA is TGTGCCAGCAGCCCTACCCTGGGCCTGGGGCCTCTCTACGAGCAGCACTTC. This translates into CASSPTLGLGPLYEQHF.

This clonotype occurred a few times. The chain couples TRBV7-2 to TRBJ2-7; 13 bases match TRBD2. This CDR3 is built from 15 residues. Germline CDR1 and CDR2: SGHTA and FQGNSA. J was trimmed by 4 bases and V by 6 bases; bases with no gene match: 6. The CDR3 DNA sequence: TGTGCCAGCAGTGCCCGGACTAGCGGGAGATACGAGCAGTACTTC. Translation: CASSARTSGRYEQYF.

This clonotype was observed a few times. V usage is TRBV6-1 and J usage is TRBJ1-3; D gene uncertain. V gave up 7 bases and J gave up 2 bases, with 12 bases separating them. The V gene's germline CDR1 is MNHNS and CDR2 SASEGT. The CDR3 is made up of 14 amino acids. This CDR3 is CASTPGSTGNTIYF. In DNA, the CDR3 is TGTGCCAGCACCCCGGGAAGCACTGGAAACACCATATATTTT.

This clonotype was observed a handful of times. V gene TRBV6-1 combines with J gene TRBJ1-2; 7 nucleotides agree with TRBD1. There are 14 residues in the CDR3. Germline values: CDR1 MNHNS, CDR2 SASEGT. V was clipped by 5 bases and J by 6 bases; unmatched bases: 9. CDR3 sequence: CASSPPNRGHGYTF. The CDR3 nucleotides read TGTGCCAGCAGTCCGCCGAACAGGGGTCATGGCTACACCTTC.

This clonotype turned up a few times. This rearrangement joins TRBV6-5 to TRBJ1-5, with TRBD1 identical over 7 bases. The CDR3 sequence is 15 residues long. Germline V CDR1 and CDR2: MNHEY, SVGAGI. The trim removed 2 bases at V and 1 base at J, leaving 2 bases unmatched. The CDR3 DNA is TGTGCCAGCAGTTACGGGACAGCCAGCAATCAGCCCCAGCATTTT. The encoded protein is CASSYGTASNQPQHF.

This clonotype was seen just once. V is TRBV3-1 and J is TRBJ2-1; no clear D. The CDR3 is 13 residues long. Per the germline V gene, CDR1 is LGHDT and CDR2 is YNNKEL (reference sequence). V shed 4 bases and J shed 10 bases, with 14 bases lying between them. The DNA of the CDR3 is TGTGCCAGCAGCCCTGGGCCCAGGCAGGAGCAGTTCTTC. Its translation: CASSPGPRQEQFF.

The chain links TRBV5-4 to TRBJ1-1; maybe TRBD1 (6 bases). The CDR3 has 16 amino acids. Trimming cost V 5 bases and J 2 bases, with 19 bases left between them. Per the germline V gene, CDR1 is SGHNT and CDR2 is YYREEE (reference sequence). Here the CDR3 DNA reads TGTGCCAGCAGACAGGGACGGGAGATAAGAAACACTGAAGCTTTCTTT. This gives the protein CASRQGREIRNTEAFF.

In this sample, this clonotype turned up a few times. The chain couples TRBV5-4 to TRBJ1-1; D is unclear. Trimming stripped 6 bases from V and 5 bases from J, with 17 bases between. This CDR3 is built from 14 residues. Germline assignment: CDR1 SGHNT and CDR2 YYREEE (reference sequence). The CDR3 DNA follows: TGTGCCAGCACCCGTGGGGAGGCTGGGACTGAAGCTTTCTTT. Translated, it gives CASTRGEAGTEAFF.

The chain couples TRBV6-2 or TRBV6-3 to TRBJ2-1; TRBD1 might be the D (7 bases). Trimming took off 5 bases at V and 5 bases at J, with 16 bases between the two ends. The CDR3 is 15 amino acids. The germline gives CDR1 MNHEY, CDR2 SVGEGT. The CDR3 loop is CASSTDPRGDNEQFF. CDR3 DNA: TGTGCCAGCAGTACAGACCCCAGGGGGGACAATGAGCAGTTCTTC.

This clonotype has only a few counts. Sequence at one end of the junction differs from germline and may be a read error. The chain employs TRBV30 and TRBJ1-5; unclear D gene. This CDR3 is built from 13 residues. Germline V gene lookup returns CDR1 GTSNPN and CDR2 SVGIG (reference sequence). CDR3 sequence reads: CARSVSSNQPQHF. CDR3 coding DNA: TGTGCCCGGAGTGTGTCGAGCAATCAGCCCCAGCATTTT.

This clonotype was observed at least ten times. CDR3 coding DNA: TGTGCCAGCAGTTACTCGGACAGCACCTACGAGCAGTACTTC. It codes for CASSYSDSTYEQYF. The chain is built from TRBV6-5 and TRBJ2-7, with D perhaps matching TRBD1 (6 bases). V was pared by 0 bases and J by 2 bases, with 8 bases between. The CDR3 runs to 14 residues. Germline assignment: CDR1 MNHEY and CDR2 SVGAGI.

This clonotype was observed a handful of times. The chain combines TRBV4-2 with TRBJ2-2; the D gene is possibly TRBD2 (5 bases). The ends were cut back, 0 bases at V and 4 bases at J, with 12 bases in the middle. Germline loops: CDR1 LGHNA, CDR2 YNFKEQ. The CDR3 spans 16 residues. The CDR3 reads CASSQDIASGTGELFF. In DNA form, the CDR3 reads TGTGCCAGCAGCCAAGATATAGCGTCTGGCACCGGGGAGCTGTTTTTT.

The V call is TRBV20-1, the J call TRBJ2-7; D ambiguous. The V gene's germline CDR1 is DFQATT and CDR2 SNEGSKA (reference sequence). The CDR3 length is 13 residues. V gave up 0 bases and J gave up 3 bases, with 9 bases separating them. The DNA of the CDR3 is TGCAGTGCTAGAGATCGGCAGCACTACGAGCAGTACTTC. The encoded protein is CSARDRQHYEQYF.

This clonotype was seen more than once but under ten times. Here the CDR3 reads CATSDFKTAGTDTQYF. For the CDR3, the DNA is TGTGCCACCAGTGATTTCAAGACAGCCGGCACAGATACGCAGTATTTT. The chain recombines TRBV24-1 with TRBJ2-3, with a tentative D call TRBD1 (5 bases). From germline, CDR1 is KGHDR and CDR2 SFDVKD. CDR3 length: 16 amino acids. V gave up 1 base and J gave up 1 base, with 11 bases separating them.

This clonotype was seen only a few times. V and J are TRBV7-2 and TRBJ2-7, with a weak D call TRBD1 (5 bases). Per germline, CDR1 SGHTA and CDR2 FQGNSA. The CDR3 totals 15 residues. The ends were cut back, 2 bases at V and 1 base at J, with 12 bases in the middle. CDR3 protein: CASSLYRDRSYEQYF. Written as DNA, the CDR3 is TGTGCCAGCAGCTTATACCGCGACAGATCCTACGAGCAGTACTTC.

The chain combines TRBV5-1 with TRBJ2-7; 7 bases are a match to TRBD1. The CDR3 runs to 14 residues. Germline CDR1 reads SGHRS; CDR2 reads YFSETQ. With 0 bases clipped from V and 6 bases from J, the junction kept 6 bases outside the gene matches. The CDR3 protein is CASSLGTGTFEQYF. CDR3 bases: TGCGCCAGCAGCTTGGGGACAGGAACCTTCGAGCAGTACTTC.

The chain carries TRBV10-2 and TRBJ1-1; D may be TRBD1 (5 bases). The V and J ends lost 7 bases and 4 bases respectively, with 10 bases between them. The CDR3 covers 12 residues. CDR1 and CDR2 (germline): WSHSY, SAAADI. The CDR3 nucleotides read TGCGCCAGCAATTCCGACAGCACTGAAGCTTTCTTT. Its translation is CASNSDSTEAFF.

This clonotype was seen repeatedly, ten times or more. The chain joins TRBV27 to TRBJ1-2; 7 positions agree with TRBD1. CDR1 is MNHEY, CDR2 SMNVEV, per germline (reference sequence). After removal of 7 bases from V and 3 bases from J, the junction contained 8 bases not matched to a gene. This CDR3 spans 14 amino acids. CDR3 DNA: TGTGCCAGCAACCTCGACAGGGACGACTATGGCTACACCTTC. It codes for CASNLDRDDYGYTF.

This clonotype was found many times. The CDR3 here is CASSRDRDSYGYTF. The DNA for the CDR3 is TGTGCCAGCAGTAGGGACAGAGACTCCTATGGCTACACCTTC. The gene calls are TRBV28 and TRBJ1-2; 7 nucleotides align to TRBD1. Trimming removed 5 bases from V and 4 bases from J; junction bases left unmatched: 7. The CDR3 sequence is 14 residues long. Germline V CDR1 and CDR2: MDHEN, SYDVKM.

The rearrangement joins TRBV12-3 or TRBV12-4 to TRBJ2-3, with TRBD2 identical over 8 bases. This CDR3 has 14 residues. The V gene end was trimmed by 6 bases and the J gene end by 8 bases; junction bases not matched to a gene: 10. In DNA, the CDR3 is TGTGCCAGCAGATCCTCGGGGGGGGCGGGTACGCAGTATTTT. Translated: CASRSSGGAGTQYF.

This chain joins TRBV3-1 and TRBJ1-5; TRBD1 matches at 7 bases. Germline CDR1 is LGHDT and CDR2 is YNNKEL (reference sequence). V lost 4 bases and J lost 3; bases outside the gene matches: 6. This CDR3 region has 15 residues. The CDR3 here is CASSPTGVANQPQHF. CDR3 sequence (DNA): TGTGCCAGCAGCCCCACAGGGGTCGCCAATCAGCCCCAGCATTTT.

This chain links TRBV20-1 with TRBJ2-7; 7 bases line up with TRBD2. After removal of 8 bases from V and 2 bases from J, the junction contained 9 bases not matched to a gene. Germline CDR1 is DFQATT and CDR2 is SNEGSKA (reference sequence). The CDR3 totals 13 residues. CDR3 nucleotides: TGCAGTACCCTAGCGGACATAACCTACGAGCAGTACTTC. Its protein is CSTLADITYEQYF.